These T cell receptor beta chains were read from a single sample in a study of molecular identifiers for immune sequencing clone quantification. TCRdb re-derived calls from the PCR reads in MiXCR, one entry per CDR3 protein. The sample holds some 89,000 distinct CDR3 sequences, approximately 24% seen once. Sequenced input: naive CD8+ T cells from blood, with Jurkat cell RNA spiked in. These receptors were taken from a human donor in good health. Some libraries in this study had Jurkat cell RNA spiked in. CDR3s include the opening cysteine and the closing phenylalanine or tryptophan. Each record gives: V gene, clone size, D gene, J gene, CDR3 protein, CDR3 DNA. The D gene is left open where the match is weak. Only some rows state a clone size, as once, few, many or a class for expanded clones.

>TRBV29-1|many|TRBD2|TRBJ2-3
CSVLDGTGGSLTYTDTQYF
TGCAGCGTATTAGACGGGACGGGGGGGTCACTGACATACACAGATACGCAGTATTTT
>TRBV11-3|NA|NA|TRBJ2-7
CASSLAYSYEQYF
TGTGCCAGCAGCTTAGCTTACAGCTACGAGCAGTACTTC
>TRBV7-9|many|TRBD1|TRBJ2-2
CASSSDRATGELFF
TGTGCCAGCAGCTCCGACAGGGCTACCGGGGAGCTGTTTTTT
>TRBV20-1|many|TRBD1|TRBJ1-1
CSARDRGLNTEAFF
TGCAGTGCTAGGGACAGGGGGCTGAACACTGAAGCTTTCTTT
>TRBV19|NA|NA|TRBJ1-5
CASSIGTRAAQPQHF
TGTGCCAGTAGTATAGGAACCCGGGCGGCTCAGCCCCAGCATTTT
>TRBV5-4|many|NA|TRBJ1-1
CASSLAAGLEAFF
TGTGCCAGCAGCTTGGCCGCGGGACTAGAGGCTTTCTTT
>TRBV12-3/TRBV12-4|many|NA|TRBJ2-2
CASDSGVTGELFF
TGTGCCAGCGATTCCGGGGTAACCGGGGAGCTGTTTTTT
>TRBV6-2/TRBV6-3|NA|TRBD2|TRBJ2-1
CASSPPSGSYNEQFF
TGTGCCAGCAGCCCCCCTAGCGGGAGTTACAATGAGCAGTTCTTC
>TRBV20-1|NA|NA|TRBJ2-7
CSALVPRDLTYEQYF
TGCAGTGCGCTAGTCCCCCGGGATTTGACCTACGAGCAGTACTTC
>TRBV30|many|NA|TRBJ1-1
CAWRGRGSEAFF
TGTGCCTGGAGAGGGAGAGGGTCTGAAGCTTTCTTT
>TRBV2|many|TRBD1|TRBJ2-4
CASSELGQLAKNIQYF
TGTGCCAGCAGTGAATTGGGACAGCTAGCCAAAAACATTCAGTACTTC
>TRBV7-3|many|TRBD2|TRBJ2-1
CASSPLGTSGIYNEQFF
TGTGCCAGCAGCCCCCTTGGGACTAGCGGGATATACAATGAGCAGTTCTTC
>TRBV7-2|many|TRBD2|TRBJ2-5
CASEVGRGRDQETQYF
TGTGCCAGCGAGGTTGGACGGGGGAGGGACCAAGAGACCCAGTACTTC
>TRBV6-4|many|NA|TRBJ1-5
CASRAAQHGNQPQHF
TGTGCCAGCAGGGCAGCCCAGCATGGCAATCAGCCCCAGCATTTT
>TRBV7-9|NA|NA|TRBJ2-7
CVSSLEGNEQYF
TGTGTCAGCTCCCTAGAGGGTAACGAGCAGTACTTC
>TRBV4-3|many|NA|TRBJ2-5
CASSPGQYQETQYF
TGCGCCAGCAGCCCCGGACAGTACCAAGAGACCCAGTACTTC
>TRBV6-1|many|NA|TRBJ2-7
CASVGSSYEQYF
TGTGCCAGCGTCGGGAGCTCCTACGAGCAGTACTTC
>TRBV6-5|many|NA|TRBJ2-7
CASSYLAGALEQYF
TGTGCCAGCAGTTACTTGGCAGGGGCCTTGGAGCAGTACTTC
>TRBV19|NA|NA|TRBJ1-5
CASSVSGNQPQHF
TGTGCCAGTTCCGTCTCGGGCAATCAGCCCCAGCATTTT
>TRBV11-2|many|TRBD1|TRBJ2-3
CASSNRDRESADTQYF
TGTGCCAGCAGCAACCGGGACAGGGAATCGGCAGATACGCAGTATTTT
>TRBV4-2|NA|TRBD2|TRBJ2-7
CASSQEGGGRAERYF
TGTGCCAGCAGCCAAGAAGGTGGCGGGAGGGCCGAGCGGTACTTC
>TRBV7-9|NA|NA|TRBJ2-3
CAGSFTAGTQYF
TGTGCCGGCAGTTTCACAGCAGGTACGCAGTATTTT
>TRBV20-1|many|TRBD1|TRBJ1-5
CSAATGQGIQPQHF
TGCAGTGCCGCCACCGGACAGGGGATTCAGCCCCAGCATTTT
>TRBV4-3|NA|TRBD2|TRBJ2-4
CASSLRGGERNIQYF
TGCGCCAGCAGCCTCCGGGGGGGCGAGAGAAACATTCAGTACTTC
>TRBV4-3|many|TRBD2|TRBJ2-7
CASSQAVAGAYEQYF
TGCGCCAGCAGCCAAGCGGTAGCGGGAGCCTACGAGCAGTACTTC
>TRBV6-1|NA|TRBD2|TRBJ2-1
CASRRAGGQLNEQFF
TGTGCCAGCAGGAGAGCGGGAGGGCAATTAAATGAGCAGTTCTTC
>TRBV7-9|many|NA|TRBJ2-3
CASSLSGPDGADTQYF
TGTGCCAGCAGCTTATCGGGACCGGACGGCGCGGATACGCAGTATTTT